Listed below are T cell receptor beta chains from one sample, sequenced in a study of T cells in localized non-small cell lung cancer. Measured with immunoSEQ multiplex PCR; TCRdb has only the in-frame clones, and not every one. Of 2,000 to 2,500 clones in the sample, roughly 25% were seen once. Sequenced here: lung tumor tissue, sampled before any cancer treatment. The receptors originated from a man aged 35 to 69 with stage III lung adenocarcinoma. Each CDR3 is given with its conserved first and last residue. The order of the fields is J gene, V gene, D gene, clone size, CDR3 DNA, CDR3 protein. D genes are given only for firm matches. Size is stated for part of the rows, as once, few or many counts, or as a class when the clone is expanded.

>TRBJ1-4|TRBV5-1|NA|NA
TGCGCCAGCAGCTTGTCCCTGGGCAGGGCAGGTGAAAAACTGTTTTTT
CASSLSLGRAGEKLFF
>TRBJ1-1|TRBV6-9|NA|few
TGTGCCAGCAGTTCCCCGGACACGGGAGACACTGAAGCTTTCTTT
CASSSPDTGDTEAFF
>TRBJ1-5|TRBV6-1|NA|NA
TGTGCCAGCAGTGAAGTAGGGGCCCCCAATCAGCCCCAGCATTTT
CASSEVGAPNQPQHF
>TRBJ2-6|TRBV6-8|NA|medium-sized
TGTGCCATCAGCCGGGACAAAGTATCTGGGGCCAACGTCCTGACTTTC
CAISRDKVSGANVLTF
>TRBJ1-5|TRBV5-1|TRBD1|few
TGCGCCAGCAGCTTAGGACAGGCCGGTCAGCCCCAGCATTTT
CASSLGQAGQPQHF
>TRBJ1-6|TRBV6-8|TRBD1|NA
TGTGCCAGCAGTCCCGGGACAGGGGTTTTCGTGCATAATTCACCCCTCCACTTT
CASSPGTGVFVHNSPLHF
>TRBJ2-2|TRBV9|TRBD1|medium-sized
TGTGCCAGCAGCCTAAGGACAGGGGCCGCCGCCGGGGAGCTGTTTTTT
CASSLRTGAAAGELFF
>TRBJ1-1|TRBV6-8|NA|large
TGTGCCAGCAGTTACTCGTACAGAGAAGCTTTCTTT
CASSYSYREAFF
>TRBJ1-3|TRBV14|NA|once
TGTGCCAGCAGCCAAGTAACATACTCTGGAAACACCATATATTTT
CASSQVTYSGNTIYF
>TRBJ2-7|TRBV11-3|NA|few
TGTGCCAGCAGCTTAGGCGGATTGGACTACGAGCAGTACTTC
CASSLGGLDYEQYF
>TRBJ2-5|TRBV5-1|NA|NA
TGCGCCAGCAGCTTGGTTCCCTCCCCAGAGACCCAGTACTTC
CASSLVPSPETQYF
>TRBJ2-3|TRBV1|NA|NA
TGCGCCAGCAGCCCTAGCGGGGACTCAGATACGCAGTATTTT
CASSPSGDSDTQYF
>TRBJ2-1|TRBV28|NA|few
TGTGCCAGCGACACTCCGTATTACAATGAGCAGTTCTTC
CASDTPYYNEQFF
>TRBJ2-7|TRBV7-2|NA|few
TGTGCCAGCAGCTTAGTCCTGCGATACGAGCAGTACTTC
CASSLVLRYEQYF
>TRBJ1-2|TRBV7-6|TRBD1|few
TGTGCCAGCAGCGGGGGACAGGGAAGTTTTTATGGCTACACCTTC
CASSGGQGSFYGYTF
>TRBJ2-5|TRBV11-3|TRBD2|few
TGTGCCAGCAGCTTAGGTGTTTTTGCGGGGGGCTCGGAGACCCAGTACTTC
CASSLGVFAGGSETQYF
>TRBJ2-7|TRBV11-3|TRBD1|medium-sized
TGTGCCAGCAGCTTCCACGGACAGGGGATCTCCTACGAGCAGTACTTC
CASSFHGQGISYEQYF
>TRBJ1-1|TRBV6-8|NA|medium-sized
TGTGCCAGCAGTAAGGGACGCGGAGGGATCACTGAAGCTTTCTTT
CASSKGRGGITEAFF
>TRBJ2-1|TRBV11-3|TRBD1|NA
TGTGCCAGCAGCGCGACAGGGGCCTTCTCCTACAATGAGCAGTTCTTC
CASSATGAFSYNEQFF
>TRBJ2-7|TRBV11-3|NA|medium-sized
TGTGCCAGCAGCTTGGGCGGGTTATACTACGAGCAGTACTTC
CASSLGGLYYEQYF
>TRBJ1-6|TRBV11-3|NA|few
TGTGCCAGCAATGGGGAGGGCCAGAATTCACCCCTCCACTTT
CASNGEGQNSPLHF
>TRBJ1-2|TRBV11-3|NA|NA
TGTGCCAGCAGCTTATACCGGCCCAACTATGGCTACACCTTC
CASSLYRPNYGYTF
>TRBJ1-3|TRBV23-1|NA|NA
TGCGCCAGCAGTCAATCTCACCCAAACTCTGGAAACACCATATATTTT
CASSQSHPNSGNTIYF
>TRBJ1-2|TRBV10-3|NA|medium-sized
TGTGCCATCAGTGAGTCGCCCGCCTTTCCTAACTATGGCTACACCTTC
CAISESPAFPNYGYTF
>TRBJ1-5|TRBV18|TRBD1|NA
TGTGCCAGCTCACCAAAGGGGGCGGATCAGCCCCAGCATTTT
CASSPKGADQPQHF
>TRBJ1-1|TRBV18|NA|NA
TGTGCCAGCTCACCGTATACGCGAGAACAAGAAGCTTTCTTT
CASSPYTREQEAFF
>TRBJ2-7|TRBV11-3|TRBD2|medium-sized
TGTGCCAGCAGCTTGGGAGGGTACGCATCTTACGAGCAGTACTTC
CASSLGGYASYEQYF
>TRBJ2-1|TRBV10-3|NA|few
TGTGCCATCAGTGAGTCGGCGGCCTACAATGAGCAGTTCTTC
CAISESAAYNEQFF
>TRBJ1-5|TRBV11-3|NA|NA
TGTGCCAGCAGCTTATCTATGGACAGCCATCAGCCCCAGCATTTT
CASSLSMDSHQPQHF
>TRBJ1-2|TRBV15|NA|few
TGTGCCACCAGCAGGTCTCAGGGGTGGGACTATGGCTACACCTTC
CATSRSQGWDYGYTF
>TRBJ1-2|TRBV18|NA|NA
TGTGCCAGCTCACCACTCCAGGGAGCAGCTGGCTACACCTTC
CASSPLQGAAGYTF
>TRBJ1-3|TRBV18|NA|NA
TGTGCCAGCTCACCACCTGGGACGGGCTCTGGAAACACCATATATTTT
CASSPPGTGSGNTIYF